A single sample is the source of the 32 T cell receptor beta chains below, sequenced in a study of PD-L1 blockade in urothelial cancer. Data came from immunoSEQ multiplex PCR; TCRdb stores just in-frame clones and leaves some out. The sample holds 70,000 to 95,000 clones; 89% are singletons and the top ten take 0.85% to 1%. Time point reported: pretreatment peripheral blood. The input for sequencing was PBMCs, taken around atezolizumab (anti-PD-L1) treatment. The receptor source for this set is an elderly woman with urothelial cancer.

The chain joins TRBV30 to TRBJ1-5; D is perhaps TRBD1 (5 bases). Germline V gives CDR1 GTSNPN, CDR2 SVGIG (reference sequence). V was pared by 1 base and J by 3 bases, with 7 bases between. The CDR3 covers 13 residues. CDR3: CAWSGGDNQPQHF. The CDR3 coding sequence is TGTGCCTGGAGTGGGGGGGACAATCAGCCCCAGCATTTT.

The chain joins TRBV2 to TRBJ1-5; possibly TRBD1 for D (6 bases). The CDR3 sequence is 15 residues long. Deletions cut 7 bases from V and 7 bases from J, with 20 bases between. Germline V CDR1 and CDR2: SNHLY, FYNNEI. The CDR3, as DNA: TGTGCCAGCACCCTATACAGGGACCCGCGACAGCCCCAGCATTTT. Protein product: CASTLYRDPRQPQHF.

The chain employs TRBV29-1 and TRBJ1-1; 9 nucleotides match TRBD1. This CDR3 spans 13 amino acids. With V trimmed by 4 bases and J by 11 bases, 11 bases remained unmatched. Germline lookup yields CDR1 SQVTM and CDR2 ANQGSEA. The CDR3 region is CSVGWTGVQLAFF. In DNA, the CDR3 is TGCAGCGTTGGTTGGACAGGGGTCCAATTGGCTTTCTTT.

The chain carries TRBV5-4 and TRBJ2-7, with TRBD1 identical over 7 bases. Germline assignment: CDR1 SGHNT and CDR2 YYREEE (reference sequence). With 4 bases clipped from V and 5 bases from J, the junction kept 12 bases outside the gene matches. This CDR3 is 15 amino acids long. The CDR3 is CASSHWARGYDEQYF. In DNA, the CDR3 is TGTGCCAGCAGCCATTGGGCCAGGGGGTACGACGAGCAGTACTTC.

This chain uses TRBV7-9 with TRBJ2-5; 9 nucleotides align to TRBD1. The CDR3 consists of 12 residues. CDR1 and CDR2 from the germline V gene are SEHNR and FQNEAQ (reference sequence). The CDR3 bases are TGTGCTGGACAGGGGATTAGGCAGACCCAGTACTTC. Amino acids: CAGQGIRQTQYF.

The CDR3 DNA is TGTGCCAGCAGTTTATCGACAGGGGTCACTGAAGCTTTCTTT. Its translation: CASSLSTGVTEAFF. The gene calls are TRBV27 and TRBJ1-1; TRBD1 matches at 8 bases. J gave up 4 bases and V 0 bases, and 1 base lay outside the gene matches. The CDR3 extends over 14 amino acids. Looked up from germline, CDR1 is MNHEY and CDR2 is SMNVEV (reference sequence).

This clone showed up just once. The germline gene is not matched at one end of the junction; a read error may be the cause. This chain connects TRBV5-4 to TRBJ2-6, with a possible D match to TRBD2 (7 bases). The germline gives CDR1 SGHNT, CDR2 YYREEE (reference sequence). The CDR3 is 16 residues long. CDR3 loop: CASTLGGPSGANVLTF. The DNA of the CDR3 is TGTGCCAGCACCTTGGGGGGGCCCTCTGGGGCCAACGTCCTGACTTTC.

This chain joins TRBV28 and TRBJ2-7; 7 nucleotides agree with TRBD1. The CDR3 runs to 13 residues. V dropped 3 bases and J dropped 4; count of bases not matched to a gene: 3. Germline V gives CDR1 MDHEN, CDR2 SYDVKM. CDR3 loop: CASSLLQGYEQYF. CDR3 DNA sequence: TGTGCCAGCAGTTTGCTACAGGGGTACGAGCAGTACTTC.

This clone was observed a few times. This chain links TRBV5-4 with TRBJ1-3; D is perhaps TRBD1 (5 bases). Trimming removed 2 bases at V and 3 bases at J, with 12 bases between. Germline V gives CDR1 SGHNT, CDR2 YYREEE (reference sequence). The CDR3 has 15 residues. The CDR3 protein is CASSFQGPFGNTIYF. The CDR3 coding sequence is TGTGCCAGCAGCTTCCAGGGTCCGTTTGGAAACACCATATATTTT.

The V gene is TRBV29-1, the J gene TRBJ1-3; no firm D call. The V end was cut by 7 bases, the J end by 0 bases, with 19 bases between. The CDR3 is 16 residues long. CDR1 is SQVTM, CDR2 ANQGSEA, per germline. The CDR3 DNA reads as TGCAGCGCCCTCGGGGTCGCCGACCTCTCTGGAAACACCATATATTTT. As protein: CSALGVADLSGNTIYF.

This sequence joins TRBV19 and TRBJ2-6, with TRBD1 matching over 7 bases. CDR1 LNHDA and CDR2 SQIVND come from the germline V gene (reference sequence). The V segment lost 4 bases and the J segment 0 bases; nucleotides outside the gene matches: 6. The CDR3 has 17 amino acids. The CDR3 is CASSKLRQGSGANVLTF. The CDR3 DNA reads as TGTGCCAGTAGTAAACTACGACAGGGCTCTGGGGCCAACGTCCTGACTTTC.

The CDR3 protein is CASSRGQFAYEQYF. In DNA, the CDR3 is TGTGCCAGCAGCCGCGGACAGTTCGCCTACGAGCAGTACTTC. This chain connects TRBV14 to TRBJ2-7, with D perhaps TRBD1 (6 bases). The CDR3 consists of 14 residues. V was shortened by 4 bases and J by 2 bases, with 12 bases between the two germline ends. Germline V gene data show CDR1 as SGHDN and CDR2 as FVKESK.

J is TRBJ2-2 and V is TRBV30, with D maybe TRBD1 (5 bases). Germline V gene data show CDR1 as GTSNPN and CDR2 as SVGIG (reference sequence). Trimming took off 4 bases at V and 0 bases at J, with 9 bases between the two ends. The CDR3 sequence is 14 residues long. CDR3 coding DNA: TGTGCCTGGAAAGGGGCAGCGAACACCGGGGAGCTGTTTTTT. Translating gives CAWKGAANTGELFF.

J is TRBJ1-1 and V is TRBV6-1, with D possibly matching TRBD1 (6 bases). The CDR3 covers 13 residues. CDR1 is MNHNS and CDR2 is SASEGT in the germline V gene. V gave up 6 bases and J gave up 3 bases, with 11 bases separating them. CDR3 nucleotide sequence: TGTGCCAGCAGCCTGGGGGGGCACACTGAAGCTTTCTTT. It specifies CASSLGGHTEAFF.

The chain uses TRBV19 and TRBJ2-1, with a possible D match to TRBD2 (5 bases). Germline CDR1 LNHDA, CDR2 SQIVND (reference sequence). CDR3 length: 14 residues. Trimming removed 2 bases at V and 7 bases at J, with 12 bases between. CDR3 sequence (DNA): TGTGCCAGTAGTATAATGTCTAGGAGGAATGAGCAGTTCTTC. Residues: CASSIMSRRNEQFF.

This rearrangement joins TRBV9 to TRBJ2-1, with D uncertain. Trimming removed 4 bases at V and 5 bases at J, with 19 bases between. The CDR3 extends over 16 amino acids. Germline values: CDR1 SGDLS, CDR2 YYNGEE. CDR3 protein: CASSSAPLVWDNEQFF. The CDR3, as DNA: TGTGCCAGCAGCTCAGCTCCCCTAGTTTGGGACAATGAGCAGTTCTTC. The whole variable domain, filled in from reference TRBV9 and TRBJ2-1, reads DSGVTQTPKHLITATGQRVTLRCSPRSGDLSVYWYQQSLDQGLQFLIQYYNGEERAKGNILERFSAQQFPDLHSELNLSSLELGDSALYFCASSSAPLVWDNEQFFGPGTRLTVL.

This clone was observed once. This chain uses TRBV25-1 with TRBJ1-2, with D unclear. CDR3 length: 13 residues. Germline V gives CDR1 MGHDK, CDR2 SYGVNS. Trimming took off 1 base at V and 3 bases at J, with 6 bases between the two ends. DNA of the CDR3: TGTGCCAGCAGTGAATCACTAGACTATGGCTACACCTTC. It encodes CASSESLDYGYTF.

This chain joins TRBV10-1 and TRBJ1-1, with 7 bases lining up with TRBD1. Germline V gene sequence: CDR1 WNHNN, CDR2 SYGVQD (reference sequence). The CDR3 consists of 13 residues. The ends lost 6 bases at V and 3 bases at J; junction bases unmatched: 4. The DNA of the CDR3 is TGCGCCAGCAGGGAGGGGGCGCACACTGAAGCTTTCTTT. It yields the protein CASREGAHTEAFF.

The gene calls are TRBV7-6 and TRBJ1-1; 11 bases map to TRBD1. The CDR3 is 15 amino acids. The germline V gene encodes CDR1 SGHVS and CDR2 FNYEAQ. V shed 5 bases and J 7 bases; nucleotides not matched to a gene: 9. CDR3 amino acids: CASSVKPGQGVEAFF. CDR3 nucleotides: TGTGCCAGCAGCGTGAAACCGGGACAGGGGGTTGAAGCTTTCTTT.

As concerns this clone: Other nucleotide sequences from this sample produce the same CDR3. The V and J genes are TRBV6-1 and TRBJ1-2; 7 bases line up with TRBD1. The V gene's germline CDR1 is MNHNS and CDR2 SASEGT. Trimming at V came to 3 bases and at J to 4 bases, leaving 5 bases not matched to a gene. The CDR3 runs 14 residues. This CDR3 is CASSEDPGGYGYTF. In DNA, the CDR3 is TGTGCCAGCAGTGAGGACCCAGGGGGCTATGGCTACACCTTC.

V and J are TRBV28 and TRBJ1-4; 7 positions agree with TRBD1. Trimming took 5 bases from V and 3 from J; bases not matched to a gene: 3. The germline V gene has CDR1 MDHEN and CDR2 SYDVKM. CDR3 size: 14 residues. CDR3 bases: TGTGCCAGCAGTAAGGGACAGCCTAATGAAAAACTGTTTTTT. Translating gives CASSKGQPNEKLFF.

V gene TRBV18 combines with J gene TRBJ2-5; D remains unclear. The germline V and J ends were trimmed by 3 bases and 5 bases, with 19 bases remaining between them. There are 16 residues in the CDR3. The germline gives CDR1 KGHSH, CDR2 LQKENI. In nucleotides, the CDR3 is TGTGCCAGCTCACCTTTAACCGGCGGCTTCTATGAGACCCAGTACTTC. Its protein is CASSPLTGGFYETQYF.

The count of this clone is one. The V and J genes are TRBV19 and TRBJ1-5, with D maybe TRBD1 (6 bases). V was cut by 3 bases and J by 1 base, with 13 bases left in between. Germline V CDR1 and CDR2: LNHDA, SQIVND (reference sequence). The CDR3 length is 16 residues. The CDR3 loop reads CASSIRSGQSNQPQHF. The CDR3 DNA reads as TGTGCCAGTAGTATTCGAAGCGGACAGAGCAATCAGCCCCAGCATTTT.

The V call is TRBV7-9, the J call TRBJ2-3; D is possibly TRBD2 (5 bases). This CDR3 is 16 amino acids long. Trimming pared 0 bases from V and 1 base from J, leaving 11 bases between. Per germline, CDR1 SEHNR and CDR2 FQNEAQ (reference sequence). As DNA, the CDR3 is TGTGCCAGCAGCTTAGCGCGGAGCGGAGGCACAGATACGCAGTATTTT. Translated, it gives CASSLARSGGTDTQYF.

This chain uses TRBV5-4 with TRBJ2-1; 10 nucleotides line up with TRBD2. Germline CDR1 and CDR2: SGHNT and YYREEE (reference sequence). The trim removed 2 bases at V and 6 bases at J, leaving 5 bases unmatched. This CDR3 region has 15 residues. The CDR3 spells CASSFGTSEGNEQFF. The CDR3 coding sequence is TGTGCCAGCAGCTTTGGGACTAGCGAAGGCAATGAGCAGTTCTTC.

Here the CDR3 reads CASMESGRADEQFF. The DNA of the CDR3 is TGTGCCAGCATGGAAAGCGGGAGGGCCGATGAGCAGTTCTTC. The chain is built from TRBV2 and TRBJ2-1, with 10 bases matching TRBD2. Trimming took 7 bases from V and 8 from J; bases not matched to a gene: 8. CDR1 and CDR2 (germline): SNHLY, FYNNEI. The CDR3 loop spans 14 amino acids.

CDR3 region: CASSERTSGEYNEQFF. CDR3 nucleotides: TGTGCCAGCAGTGAGAGGACTAGCGGGGAATACAATGAGCAGTTCTTC. V usage is TRBV2 and J usage is TRBJ2-1, with 12 nucleotides matching TRBD2. Germline V lookup: CDR1 SNHLY, CDR2 FYNNEI. The CDR3 loop spans 16 amino acids. After removal of 3 bases from V and 4 bases from J, the junction contained 4 bases not matched to a gene.

The chain recombines TRBV5-4 with TRBJ2-7; D is perhaps TRBD1 (6 bases). This CDR3 is built from 14 residues. Germline V gene sequence: CDR1 SGHNT, CDR2 YYREEE (reference sequence). V lost 4 bases to trimming and J lost 2 bases, with 13 bases between them. CDR3 sequence (DNA): TGTGCCAGCAGCCCCGGGACACTCACCTACGAGCAGTACTTC. Protein sequence: CASSPGTLTYEQYF.

The chain combines TRBV5-1 with TRBJ2-3, with 8 positions matching TRBD2. This CDR3 region has 15 residues. From germline, CDR1 is SGHRS and CDR2 YFSETQ. Trimming took 4 bases from V and 6 from J; bases not matched to a gene: 10. In DNA, the CDR3 is TGCGCCAGCAGCCCGAGCGGGGGTTCTCAGGATACGCAGTATTTT. Its translation: CASSPSGGSQDTQYF.

The J gene is TRBJ2-2, the V gene TRBV19, with D possibly being TRBD2 (6 bases). The V end lost 6 bases, the J end lost 7 bases, and 15 bases lay between the germline ends. CDR1 and CDR2 from the germline V gene are LNHDA and SQIVND (reference sequence). The CDR3 covers 14 residues. The chain's CDR3 is CASSRLREYGELFF. DNA for the CDR3: TGTGCCAGTAGCCGATTGCGGGAATACGGGGAGCTGTTTTTT.

This chain joins TRBV7-2 and TRBJ2-2; D uncertain. CDR3 length equals 16 residues. From germline, CDR1 is SGHTA and CDR2 FQGNSA. V was trimmed by 1 base and J by 6 bases, leaving 15 bases between them. CDR3: CASSLDSTGASGELFF. CDR3 sequence (DNA): TGTGCCAGCAGCTTAGACAGCACCGGTGCGTCCGGGGAGCTGTTTTTT.

V usage is TRBV4-2 and J usage is TRBJ2-2; D might be TRBD1 (7 bases). Germline loops: CDR1 LGHNA, CDR2 YNFKEQ. The CDR3 runs to 17 residues. V gave up 3 bases and J gave up 4 bases, with 18 bases separating them. This chain's CDR3 is CASSHSSGGGGTGELFF. In DNA, the CDR3 is TGTGCCAGCAGCCACAGCTCAGGGGGAGGAGGCACCGGGGAGCTGTTTTTT.